Listed here are 21 T cell receptor beta chains from one sample, sequenced in a study of cytomegalovirus exposure and HLA in healthy donors. The primer mix had 60 Vbeta and 13 Jbeta primers. The protocol was immunoSEQ multiplex PCR, while the TCRdb copy is restricted to in-frame clones and leaves out a portion. The data contain about 210,000 clones, more than 75% of them singletons. Sequenced input: PBMCs. The receptors were sampled from a woman aged 30 to 39 in good health and CMV-seropositive.

V usage is TRBV28 and J usage is TRBJ1-6; 7 positions agree with TRBD1. The V gene's germline CDR1 is MDHEN and CDR2 SYDVKM. The CDR3 covers 13 residues. Unmatched junction bases numbered 3, after V lost 8 bases and J lost 5 bases. The CDR3 DNA reads as TGTGCCAGCGGCACAGGGGATAATTCACCCCTCCACTTT. As protein: CASGTGDNSPLHF.

This clone appeared once. The chain couples TRBV2 to TRBJ2-7; 7 nucleotides line up with TRBD1. The CDR3 extends over 12 amino acids. Germline V gene sequence: CDR1 SNHLY, CDR2 FYNNEI. The V and J ends lost 5 bases and 3 bases, in that order; junction bases with no gene match: 1. CDR3 in amino acids: CASSRTGYEQYF. In DNA form, the CDR3 reads TGTGCCAGCAGTAGGACAGGCTACGAGCAGTACTTC. Drawing the rest from reference TRBV2 and TRBJ2-7, the complete variable domain is EPEVTQTPSHQVTQMGQEVILRCVPISNHLYFYWYRQILGQKVEFLVSFYNNEISEKSEIFDDQFSVERPDGSNFTLKIRSTKLEDSAMYFCASSRTGYEQYFGPGTRLTVT.

The genes are TRBV4-1 and TRBJ2-1; 9 bases map to TRBD2. Germline CDR1 MGHRA, CDR2 YSYEKL. The CDR3 covers 18 residues. After removal of 4 bases from V and 0 bases from J, the junction contained 10 bases not matched to a gene. CDR3 sequence (DNA): TGCGCCAGCAGCCCCCTAGCGGGGACGGGTTTCTCCTACAATGAGCAGTTCTTC. Protein sequence: CASSPLAGTGFSYNEQFF.

The rearrangement links TRBV19 to TRBJ2-1; a weak D match, TRBD1 (6 bases). The CDR3 is made up of 13 amino acids. The V end was cut by 4 bases, the J end by 6 bases, with 10 bases between. Germline V gene lookup returns CDR1 LNHDA and CDR2 SQIVND (reference sequence). CDR3 region: CASSTGDGNEQFF. The CDR3 DNA reads TGTGCCAGTAGTACAGGGGACGGCAATGAGCAGTTCTTC.

The genes are TRBV7-3 and TRBJ1-1, with 9 nucleotides matching TRBD1. CDR1 is SGHTA, CDR2 FQGTGA, per germline. The junction had 12 bases not matched to a gene; V was cut back by 5 bases and J by 2 bases. This CDR3 is built from 17 residues. The CDR3, as DNA: TGTGCCAGCAGCCTCAGACAGGGGGATTCGATTAACACTGAAGCTTTCTTT. This encodes CASSLRQGDSINTEAFF.

The J gene is TRBJ2-2, the V gene TRBV7-6; perhaps TRBD2 as D (5 bases). Trimming cost V 5 bases and J 0 bases, with 10 bases left between them. The CDR3 sequence is 15 residues long. The germline CDR1 and CDR2 sequences are SGHVS and FNYEAQ. The CDR3 DNA follows: TGTGCCAGCAGCGACCCCGGGGCGAACACCGGGGAGCTGTTTTTT. Translation: CASSDPGANTGELFF.

This clone was seen a single time. V gene TRBV27 combines with J gene TRBJ2-2; 9 positions agree with TRBD2. With 2 bases clipped from V and 6 bases from J, the junction kept 10 bases outside the gene matches. This CDR3 is built from 17 residues. Per the germline V gene, CDR1 is MNHEY and CDR2 is SMNVEV (reference sequence). The CDR3 DNA is TGTGCCAGCAGTTTACCCACTCTGGGACTAGCCCCCGGGGAGCTGTTTTTT. Translating gives CASSLPTLGLAPGELFF.

This clone was recorded once. This chain links TRBV11-3 with TRBJ2-3; D call uncertain. Trimming shortened V by 8 bases and J by 5 bases, and 11 bases separated the two germline ends. Germline loops: CDR1 SGHNT, CDR2 YENEEA. CDR3 length equals 12 residues. The CDR3 DNA reads TGTGCCAGCTCCGGGTTGAGAGATACGCAGTATTTT. This encodes CASSGLRDTQYF.

This clone was seen only a few times. The chain employs TRBV7-8 and TRBJ2-7, with 13 bases lining up with TRBD2. J lost 0 bases, V lost 4 bases, and 6 bases had no gene match. Per the germline V gene, CDR1 is SGHVS and CDR2 is FQNEAQ. This CDR3 has 17 residues. For the CDR3, the DNA is TGTGCCAGCAGCTCGACTAGCGGGGGGCCGAGCTCCTACGAGCAGTACTTC. It is translated as CASSSTSGGPSSYEQYF.

The rearrangement uses TRBV7-2 and TRBJ1-1, with 7 bases aligning to TRBD1. The CDR3 sequence is 15 residues long. CDR1 and CDR2 from the germline V gene are SGHTA and FQGNSA. V shed 3 bases, J shed 0 bases, and the junction held 4 bases outside the gene matches. CDR3 sequence reads: CASSFGQVVNTEAFF. Here the CDR3 DNA reads TGTGCCAGCAGCTTTGGACAGGTCGTGAACACTGAAGCTTTCTTT.

The J gene is TRBJ1-4, the V gene TRBV5-1; D may be TRBD1 (5 bases). Germline V gives CDR1 SGHRS, CDR2 YFSETQ. The V end was cut by 6 bases, the J end by 3 bases, with 12 bases between. This CDR3 contains 14 residues. The CDR3, as DNA: TGCGCCAGCACCCTGGGGCACTCTAATGAAAAACTGTTTTTT. It codes for CASTLGHSNEKLFF.

This chain links TRBV11-2 with TRBJ2-7; 7 nucleotides align to TRBD2. Germline-derived CDR1 and CDR2 are SGHAT and FQNNGV. Trimming cost V 4 bases and J 0 bases; bases outside gene matches: 3. The CDR3 contains 14 residues. CDR3 nucleotides: TGTGCCAGCAGCTCCGGGAGGCACTCCTACGAGCAGTACTTC. This sequence encodes CASSSGRHSYEQYF.

V usage is TRBV19 and J usage is TRBJ1-2; the D gene is possibly TRBD1 (6 bases). This CDR3 spans 15 amino acids. Germline V gene data show CDR1 as LNHDA and CDR2 as SQIVND (reference sequence). The V end was cut by 5 bases, the J end by 6 bases, with 19 bases between. This CDR3 reads CASSFVGGLEDGYTF. DNA of the CDR3: TGTGCCAGTAGTTTTGTTGGGGGCCTTGAGGATGGCTACACCTTC.

J is TRBJ2-7 and V is TRBV30; D uncertain. The CDR3 is made up of 11 amino acids. The germline V gene has CDR1 GTSNPN and CDR2 SVGIG (reference sequence). V dropped 5 bases and J dropped 2 bases, with 7 bases sitting between them. CDR3 in DNA: TGTGCCTGGGGCAGTACCTACGAGCAGTACTTC. Protein product: CAWGSTYEQYF. The whole variable domain, filled in from reference TRBV30 and TRBJ2-7, reads SQTIHQWPATLVQPVGSPLSLECTVEGTSNPNLYWYRQAAGRGLQLLFYSVGIGQISSEVPQNLSASRPQDRQFILSSKKLLLSDSGFYLCAWGSTYEQYFGPGTRLTVT.

The chain carries TRBV13 and TRBJ2-7; D is unresolved. Germline V gene lookup returns CDR1 PRHDT and CDR2 FYEKMQ (reference sequence). CDR3 length equals 15 residues. V lost 3 bases and J 1 base, leaving 13 bases between the germline ends. CDR3 bases: TGTGCCAGCAGCTTCCGCGGAAAAGTTTCCTACGAGCAGTACTTC. Amino acid sequence: CASSFRGKVSYEQYF.

The chain recombines TRBV19 with TRBJ2-3; D gene ambiguous. Germline V gene sequence: CDR1 LNHDA, CDR2 SQIVND (reference sequence). The germline V and J ends were trimmed by 8 bases and 0 bases, with 15 bases remaining between them. The CDR3 sequence is 15 residues long. CDR3 amino acids: CASSPQRSSTDTQYF. CDR3 nucleotide sequence: TGTGCCAGTTCTCCACAGAGATCTAGCACAGATACGCAGTATTTT.

This clone was seen more than once but under ten times. The gene calls are TRBV30 and TRBJ2-7, with a tentative D call TRBD1 (5 bases). The CDR3 is 14 amino acids. Trimming pared 3 bases from V and 2 bases from J, leaving 14 bases between. The germline V gene encodes CDR1 GTSNPN and CDR2 SVGIG (reference sequence). The DNA for the CDR3 is TGTGCCTGGAGCTCGCCCGACAGTACCTACGAGCAGTACTTC. Encoded protein: CAWSSPDSTYEQYF.

The chain has TRBV6-5 and TRBJ2-3, with 9 bases lining up with TRBD2. Germline trimming cut 2 bases from V and 6 bases from J; bases unmatched to any gene: 6. The germline V gene has CDR1 MNHEY and CDR2 SVGAGI. The CDR3 is 15 amino acids. In DNA, the CDR3 is TGTGCCAGCAGTTACGCGGGAGGGCCGGGGGATACGCAGTATTTT. This gives the protein CASSYAGGPGDTQYF.

The chain recombines TRBV1 with TRBJ2-2; no check of the table's D call, TRBD2, against the DNA was made. TRBV1 counts as a pseudogene. The CDR3 has 16 amino acids. The CDR3 sequence is CTSSRRGSYWVGELFF. The CDR3 DNA is TGCACCAGCTCTCGCCGCGGGTCTTATTGGGTCGGGGAGCTGTTTTTT.

The chain uses TRBV25-1 and TRBJ1-6, with D unclear. This CDR3 comprises 14 residues. Trimming left V 2 bases short and J 9 bases short, with 11 bases between. The germline V gene encodes CDR1 MGHDK and CDR2 SYGVNS. The DNA for the CDR3 is TGTGCCAGCAGTGAAACTTCGACAACTTCACCCCTCCACTTT. This encodes CASSETSTTSPLHF.

The chain couples TRBV15 to TRBJ2-2; 7 bases map to TRBD2. Trimming at V came to 3 bases and at J to 5 bases, leaving 9 bases not matched to a gene. This CDR3 is built from 16 residues. CDR1 and CDR2 from the germline V gene are LNHNV and YYDKDF (reference sequence). The CDR3 coding sequence is TGTGCCACCAGCAGCCCTTTGGGGAGGGCTACCGGGGAGCTGTTTTTT. Protein: CATSSPLGRATGELFF.